The 5 T cell receptor beta chains below come from one sample, sequenced in a study of CD8+CD57+ T cells in acquired aplastic anemia. Sequencing was done on patients that had shown CD8+CD57+ cell expansion by flow cytometry. TCR beta VDJ and CDR3 profiling used genomic DNA as template. TCRdb passed the reads through MiXCR, listing each CDR3 protein once. The sample consists of about 160,000 distinct CDR3 sequences, roughly 45% of them appearing once. The specimen was sorted CD4+, CD8+, or CD8+CD57+ T cells (not recorded which) from PBMCs. The receptors were gathered from a human donor with aplastic anemia.

The genes are TRBV15 and TRBJ1-2, with D unresolved. Germline CDR1 is LNHNV and CDR2 is YYDKDF (reference sequence). The germline V and J ends were trimmed by 0 bases and 8 bases, with 16 bases remaining between them. CDR3 length: 15 residues. The CDR3 DNA follows: TGTGCCACCAGCAGAGATCCTACAGCCACCGGGGGCTACACCTTC. This codes for CATSRDPTATGGYTF.

The chain recombines TRBV9 with TRBJ1-4; tentatively, D is TRBD1 (6 bases). Germline-derived CDR1 and CDR2 are SGDLS and YYNGEE. The CDR3 is 14 residues long. Trimming removed 0 bases at V and 7 bases at J, with 10 bases between. The CDR3 protein is CASSVGRGGEKLFF. DNA for the CDR3: TGTGCCAGCAGCGTAGGCAGGGGTGGTGAAAAACTGTTTTTT.

The table lists this clonotype with a few counts. This CDR3 reads CAISDSLPAYEQYF. The CDR3 nucleotides are TGTGCCATCAGTGACAGCCTGCCAGCCTACGAGCAGTACTTC. This sequence joins TRBV10-3 and TRBJ2-7; the D is unclear. Germline values: CDR1 ENHRY, CDR2 SYGVKD. Trimming removed 3 bases from V and 2 bases from J, with 11 bases in between. The CDR3 covers 14 residues.

V gene TRBV2 combines with J gene TRBJ2-3; the D is unclear. The CDR3 covers 13 residues. Germline V lookup: CDR1 SNHLY, CDR2 FYNNEI. V lost 6 bases to trimming and J lost 4 bases, with 11 bases between them. The CDR3 DNA follows: TGTGCCAGCAGCGTAGACGGTCCAGATACGCAGTATTTT. As protein: CASSVDGPDTQYF. Using reference TRBV2 and TRBJ2-3 for the parts outside the CDR3, the full variable domain is EPEVTQTPSHQVTQMGQEVILRCVPISNHLYFYWYRQILGQKVEFLVSFYNNEISEKSEIFDDQFSVERPDGSNFTLKIRSTKLEDSAMYFCASSVDGPDTQYFGPGTRLTVL.

This chain joins TRBV5-1 and TRBJ1-1; TRBD1 matches 7 bases. V dropped 0 bases and J dropped 4; count of bases not matched to a gene: 3. In germline, CDR1 is SGHRS, CDR2 YFSETQ. The CDR3 runs 14 residues. The CDR3 protein is CASSLGQGATEAFF. CDR3 DNA: TGCGCCAGCAGCTTGGGACAGGGTGCCACTGAAGCTTTCTTT.